The clone carrying this T cell receptor (beta chain) was recorded at least ten times. TCRdb fed the 5' RACE reads into MiXCR, producing one record per CDR3 protein. Among 400,000 to 500,000 distinct CDR3 sequences listed, about 18% were seen once. V trimming: 0 bases; J trimming: 4 bases; junction bases outside the gene matches: 6. CDR3 length: 16 amino acids. CDR1 DFQATT and CDR2 SNEGSKA come from the germline V gene (reference sequence). This sample is part of a study of identical twins. The clonotype originates from a man in his fifties or sixties in good health. The V call is TRBV20-1, the J call TRBJ2-1; TRBD1 matches 10 bases. The sequencing input was naive T cells sorted from blood. Here the CDR3 DNA reads TGCAGTGCTAGAGAAGGGACAGGGGTGGGGTACAATGAGCAGTTCTTC. It is translated as CSAREGTGVGYNEQFF.